This T cell receptor (beta chain) was documented in a study of T-cell memory formation after mild COVID-19. Trimming took off 0 bases at V and 7 bases at J, with 15 bases between the two ends. Looked up from germline, CDR1 is SNHLY and CDR2 is FYNNEI. The CDR3 runs to 15 residues. A few counts support this clonotype. TCRdb reanalysed the 5' RACE reads using MiXCR and keeps one entry per CDR3 protein. The table includes about 360,000 distinct CDR3 sequences, approximately 14% detected once. This chain joins TRBV2 and TRBJ1-2, with D possibly TRBD1 on 6 matching bases. The receptor was derived from a man aged 18 to 30 who had mild COVID-19 (a few samples of this study predate the infection). Cell type and time point are not known. The sequencing sample was made of PBMCs or a T cell subset sorted from them (not recorded which). The CDR3 nucleotides read TGTGCCAGCAGTGAAGCGCGGCCAGGGGTGCGTGGCTACACCTTC. Residues: CASSEARPGVRGYTF.